The 31 T cell receptor beta chains below come from one sample, sequenced in a study of shared clonotypes between healthy human individuals. TCRdb's table, derived via immunoSEQ multiplex PCR, lists solely in-frame clones and lacks some. The sample shows some 690,000 clones, roughly 87% of them seen only once. Sequenced sample: memory CD8+ T cells from PBMCs. The sample's subset: CD45RO+ cells pooled with CCR7-negative TemRA cells. The origin of the receptors is a young man in good health. Some clones in this sample may be carry-over from other donors' samples.

The rearrangement uses TRBV29-1 and TRBJ2-1, with 13 bases matching TRBD2. Germline CDR1 SQVTM, CDR2 ANQGSEA. After removal of 7 bases from V and 6 bases from J, the junction contained 6 bases not matched to a gene. The length of the CDR3 is 14 residues. The DNA for the CDR3 is TGCAGCGCCCCGACTAGCGGGAGGTCCAATGAGCAGTTCTTC. Translating gives CSAPTSGRSNEQFF.

This clone appeared once. The chain employs TRBV30 and TRBJ2-2; no reliable D call. This CDR3 contains 12 residues. Germline CDR1 is GTSNPN and CDR2 is SVGIG (reference sequence). V dropped 2 bases and J dropped 4 bases, with 5 bases sitting between them. CDR3 bases: TGTGCCTGGAGTCATTTCACCGGGGAGCTGTTTTTT. It encodes CAWSHFTGELFF.

The J gene is TRBJ2-3, the V gene TRBV2; D gene uncertain. The CDR3 runs to 17 residues. CDR1 and CDR2 (germline): SNHLY, FYNNEI. Deletions cut 5 bases from V and 8 bases from J, with 26 bases between. CDR3 DNA sequence: TGTGCCAGCAGTCCACACGCCCGCTCGGCCGATCCGCGTACGCAGTATTTT. It is translated as CASSPHARSADPRTQYF.

The chain recombines TRBV6-1 with TRBJ2-7; no clear D. The length of the CDR3 is 13 residues. V lost 3 bases to trimming and J lost 5 bases, with 11 bases between them. Germline lookup yields CDR1 MNHNS and CDR2 SASEGT. CDR3 protein: CASSDLFGNEQYF. The CDR3 DNA reads as TGTGCCAGCAGTGATCTCTTTGGGAACGAGCAGTACTTC.

The chain employs TRBV5-1 and TRBJ1-1; tentatively, D is TRBD1 (5 bases). This CDR3 spans 14 amino acids. The germline gives CDR1 SGHRS, CDR2 YFSETQ. Between the trimmed V and J ends, which lost 0 bases and 8 bases, there was a span of 14 bases. The DNA for the CDR3 is TGCGCCAGCAGCTTGGCCAGTCAGGGCAGAGAAGCTTTCTTT. Translating it yields CASSLASQGREAFF.

For this clone: A single base is all that separates this from a far larger clone, so a read error is likely. The chain links TRBV19 to TRBJ1-1; D is uncertain. From germline, CDR1 is LNHDA and CDR2 SQIVND (reference sequence). This CDR3 is 12 amino acids long. Trimming took off 3 bases at V and 5 bases at J, with 7 bases between the two ends. The CDR3 DNA sequence: TGTGCCAGTAGTATGGGGTGGACTGAAGCTTTCTTT. It translates to CASSMGWTEAFF.

V usage is TRBV10-3 and J usage is TRBJ2-2; no reliable D call. The CDR3 contains 12 residues. The germline V gene has CDR1 ENHRY and CDR2 SYGVKD. Trimming took 6 bases from V and 1 from J, leaving 3 bases between them. CDR3 amino acids: CAIRQNTGELFF. The CDR3, as DNA: TGTGCCATCAGGCAGAACACCGGGGAGCTGTTTTTT.

The rearrangement joins TRBV11-2 to TRBJ2-2, with D uncertain. CDR3 length: 13 residues. V gave up 7 bases and J gave up 7 bases, with 13 bases separating them. CDR1 is SGHAT, CDR2 FQNNGV, per germline. The CDR3 nucleotides read TGTGCCAGCACCCCTGGACCATACGGGGAGCTGTTTTTT. It is translated as CASTPGPYGELFF.

This clone has only a few counts. The chain employs TRBV5-4 and TRBJ1-1; D is ambiguous. Trimming took 0 bases from V and 6 from J, leaving 9 bases between them. The CDR3 has 13 residues. Germline CDR1 reads SGHNT; CDR2 reads YYREEE (reference sequence). The CDR3 is CASSLAEEPEAFF. In DNA form, the CDR3 reads TGTGCCAGCAGCTTGGCAGAGGAACCTGAAGCTTTCTTT.

As regards this clone: The sample carries other DNA sequences with the same CDR3. The genes are TRBV9 and TRBJ2-1; the match to TRBD2 covers 7 bases. The germline V gene has CDR1 SGDLS and CDR2 YYNGEE. This CDR3 is built from 15 residues. V shed 0 bases and J 3 bases; nucleotides not matched to a gene: 3. CDR3 in DNA: TGTGCCAGCAGCGTAGCTGGCGGGAGCTACAATGAGCAGTTCTTC. Translating gives CASSVAGGSYNEQFF. Full variable domain (remainder filled in from reference TRBV9 and TRBJ2-1): DSGVTQTPKHLITATGQRVTLRCSPRSGDLSVYWYQQSLDQGLQFLIQYYNGEERAKGNILERFSAQQFPDLHSELNLSSLELGDSALYFCASSVAGGSYNEQFFGPGTRLTVL.

The CDR3 sequence is CASSYGQLNTEAFF. For the CDR3, the DNA is TGTGCCAGCAGCTACGGACAGCTGAACACTGAAGCTTTCTTT. The chain employs TRBV7-9 and TRBJ1-1; weak D call: TRBD1 (6 bases). Germline CDR1 SEHNR, CDR2 FQNEAQ (reference sequence). The V and J ends lost 4 bases and 0 bases respectively, with 9 bases between them. The CDR3 runs 14 residues.

The V and J genes are TRBV28 and TRBJ2-5, with a tentative D call TRBD1 (6 bases). V lost 1 base, J lost 2 bases, and 20 bases lay in between. The CDR3 is made up of 18 amino acids. Germline CDR1 is MDHEN and CDR2 is SYDVKM. CDR3: CASSLSQGRGLAQETQYF. As DNA, the CDR3 is TGTGCCAGCAGTTTATCCCAAGGCAGGGGCCTAGCACAAGAGACCCAGTACTTC.

The chain is built from TRBV5-6 and TRBJ1-2; maybe TRBD1 (6 bases). The CDR3 sequence is 16 residues long. Germline V gene lookup returns CDR1 SGHDT and CDR2 YYEEEE. The V and J ends lost 1 base and 6 bases respectively, with 19 bases between them. This CDR3 is CASSLPYRTENHGYTF. The CDR3 nucleotides are TGTGCCAGCAGCTTGCCTTACCGGACAGAGAACCATGGCTACACCTTC.

This clone was seen just once. DNA for the CDR3: TGTGCCAGCAGCCCAAGGACTAGCGGGACCGCCGGGGAGCTGTTTTTT. As protein: CASSPRTSGTAGELFF. J is TRBJ2-2 and V is TRBV7-9, with 12 bases lining up with TRBD2. The CDR3 is 16 amino acids. The V gene's germline CDR1 is SEHNR and CDR2 FQNEAQ (reference sequence). J lost 6 bases, V lost 5 bases, and 7 bases had no gene match. Full variable domain (missing parts from reference TRBV7-9 and TRBJ2-2): DTGVSQNPRHKITKRGQNVTFRCDPISEHNRLYWYRQTLGQGPEFLTYFQNEAQLEKSRLLSDRFSAERPKGSFSTLEIQRTEQGDSAMYLCASSPRTSGTAGELFFGEGSRLTVL.

J is TRBJ1-2 and V is TRBV5-6; TRBD1 might be the D (5 bases). The CDR3 has 14 residues. Trimming took 0 bases from V and 4 from J, leaving 10 bases between them. Germline V CDR1 and CDR2: SGHDT, YYEEEE. Here the CDR3 reads CASSLGTSTYGYTF. The CDR3 nucleotides read TGTGCCAGCAGCTTGGGGACATCTACCTATGGCTACACCTTC.

The chain couples TRBV6-1 to TRBJ1-5; D is ambiguous. This CDR3 region has 16 residues. Per germline, CDR1 MNHNS and CDR2 SASEGT. Trimming pared 3 bases from V and 0 bases from J, leaving 12 bases between. The chain's CDR3 is CASSDFRTGSNQPQHF. The DNA of the CDR3 is TGTGCCAGCAGTGACTTCCGGACGGGTAGCAATCAGCCCCAGCATTTT.

The chain joins TRBV15 to TRBJ2-1; TRBD2 aligns across 7 bases. The CDR3 runs to 17 residues. Germline-derived CDR1 and CDR2 are LNHNV and YYDKDF (reference sequence). The ends lost 5 bases at V and 0 bases at J; junction bases unmatched: 10. DNA for the CDR3: TGTGCCACCAGCGGGGGTACTAGCGCGAGCTCCTACAATGAGCAGTTCTTC. Its translation: CATSGGTSASSYNEQFF.

The V call is TRBV30, the J call TRBJ2-7; D is perhaps TRBD1 (5 bases). Germline V gene data show CDR1 as GTSNPN and CDR2 as SVGIG (reference sequence). Trimming took off 4 bases at V and 1 base at J, with 11 bases between the two ends. This CDR3 is 13 amino acids long. The CDR3 loop is CAWTVQGSYEQYF. Here the CDR3 DNA reads TGTGCCTGGACTGTCCAGGGATCCTACGAGCAGTACTTC.

The V call is TRBV5-3, the J call TRBJ2-1; unclear D gene. TRBV5-3 carries the ORF label, with uncertain function. V dropped 0 bases and J dropped 4 bases, with 5 bases sitting between them. The CDR3 totals 13 residues. CDR3 sequence (DNA): TGTGCCAGAAGCTTGGATGTTTACAATGAGCAGTTCTTC. This translates into CARSLDVYNEQFF.

The chain recombines TRBV11-2 with TRBJ2-1; TRBD2 matches at 8 bases. Germline V CDR1 and CDR2: SGHAT, FQNNGV. J lost 3 bases, V lost 5 bases, and 9 bases had no gene match. This CDR3 spans 16 amino acids. This CDR3 reads CASSPRGGTSYNEQFF. The CDR3, as DNA: TGTGCCAGCAGCCCTCGGGGGGGGACTAGCTACAATGAGCAGTTCTTC.

This chain uses TRBV27 with TRBJ2-3, with D hard to call. CDR1 and CDR2 (germline): MNHEY, SMNVEV (reference sequence). V lost 1 base, J lost 2 bases, and 16 bases lay in between. This CDR3 has 17 residues. CDR3 amino acids: CASSLYSSTRYTDTQYF. The CDR3 DNA is TGTGCCAGCAGTTTATACTCGAGTACCCGCTACACAGATACGCAGTATTTT.

The chain employs TRBV28 and TRBJ2-1, with 9 bases that match TRBD2. V shed 2 bases, J shed 8 bases, and the junction held 7 bases outside the gene matches. The CDR3 is made up of 15 amino acids. CDR1 MDHEN and CDR2 SYDVKM come from the germline V gene. DNA of the CDR3: TGTGCCAGCAGTTTAGAAAGCGGGAGGCTTGATGAGCAGTTCTTC. Translation: CASSLESGRLDEQFF.

The chain is built from TRBV10-3 and TRBJ1-1; 7 bases line up with TRBD1. Germline CDR1 and CDR2: ENHRY and SYGVKD. J lost 4 bases, V lost 3 bases, and 8 bases had no gene match. This CDR3 has 15 amino acids. For the CDR3, the DNA is TGTGCCATCAGTGACAGGGGGGATAGGGGCACTGAAGCTTTCTTT. This codes for CAISDRGDRGTEAFF.

The chain recombines TRBV10-2 with TRBJ2-7; D may be TRBD2 (5 bases). Germline CDR1 and CDR2: WSHSY and SAAADI. This CDR3 is built from 12 residues. The germline V and J ends were trimmed by 6 bases and 2 bases, with 8 bases remaining between them. The CDR3 nucleotides are TGCGCCAGCAGGGCCGGGACCTACGAGCAGTACTTC. The encoded protein is CASRAGTYEQYF.

V usage is TRBV28 and J usage is TRBJ1-4, with a possible D match to TRBD1 (6 bases). CDR1 and CDR2 (germline): MDHEN, SYDVKM. The CDR3 consists of 14 residues. Trimming cost V 3 bases and J 6 bases, with 11 bases left between them. This CDR3 is CASSLEGGDEKLFF. The CDR3 nucleotides are TGTGCCAGCAGTTTGGAGGGGGGTGATGAAAAACTGTTTTTT.

The chain couples TRBV27 to TRBJ2-1, with 8 positions matching TRBD2. With V trimmed by 8 bases and J by 1 base, 4 bases remained unmatched. The CDR3 spans 14 residues. Germline V gene sequence: CDR1 MNHEY, CDR2 SMNVEV (reference sequence). For the CDR3, the DNA is TGTGCCAGCCGCGGGAGGTCGTCCTACAATGAGCAGTTCTTC. Residues: CASRGRSSYNEQFF.

V gene TRBV4-1 combines with J gene TRBJ2-2, with a tentative D call TRBD1 (5 bases). Deletions cut 3 bases from V and 4 bases from J, with 9 bases between. This CDR3 has 14 amino acids. Per the germline V gene, CDR1 is MGHRA and CDR2 is YSYEKL. CDR3 DNA sequence: TGCGCCAGCAGCCAGGGGCAGTTCACCGGGGAGCTGTTTTTT. Its protein is CASSQGQFTGELFF.

V gene TRBV9 combines with J gene TRBJ2-3; 8 bases map to TRBD2. The CDR3 runs to 16 residues. CDR1 and CDR2 (germline): SGDLS, YYNGEE. The J segment lost 5 bases and the V segment lost 0 bases, leaving 8 bases of the junction unmatched. In nucleotides, the CDR3 is TGTGCCAGCAGCGTAGGGACTAGCCCGTTTGGAGATACGCAGTATTTT. Protein product: CASSVGTSPFGDTQYF.

The gene calls are TRBV19 and TRBJ2-1; tentatively, D is TRBD1 (5 bases). Germline loops: CDR1 LNHDA, CDR2 SQIVND (reference sequence). The CDR3 has 12 amino acids. Trimming took 10 bases from V and 5 from J, leaving 12 bases between them. This CDR3 reads CATAWGHNEQFF. The CDR3, as DNA: TGTGCCACTGCCTGGGGCCACAATGAGCAGTTCTTC. Supplemented by reference TRBV19 and TRBJ2-1, the full variable domain reads DGGITQSPKYLFRKEGQNVTLSCEQNLNHDAMYWYRQDPGQGLRLIYYSQIVNDFQKGDIAEGYSVSREKKESFPLTVTSAQKNPTAFYLCATAWGHNEQFFGPGTRLTVL.

V and J are TRBV7-9 and TRBJ1-2; D perhaps matches TRBD1 (6 bases). Germline CDR1 is SEHNR and CDR2 is FQNEAQ (reference sequence). The CDR3 contains 15 residues. V shed 1 base and J shed 2 bases, with 11 bases lying between them. CDR3 coding DNA: TGTGCCAGCAGCTTAGGGGGGCTCGAAAACTATGGCTACACCTTC. Amino acids: CASSLGGLENYGYTF.

The chain is built from TRBV9 and TRBJ2-5; D is perhaps TRBD1 (7 bases). This CDR3 contains 15 residues. V was trimmed by 2 bases and J by 5 bases, leaving 16 bases between them. Germline-derived CDR1 and CDR2 are SGDLS and YYNGEE. CDR3 DNA: TGTGCCAGCAGCGTGGGCAGGGGGGTTTCGGAGACCCAGTACTTC. Protein sequence: CASSVGRGVSETQYF. Complete variable domain (other parts from reference TRBV9 and TRBJ2-5): DSGVTQTPKHLITATGQRVTLRCSPRSGDLSVYWYQQSLDQGLQFLIQYYNGEERAKGNILERFSAQQFPDLHSELNLSSLELGDSALYFCASSVGRGVSETQYFGPGTRLLVL.